This T cell receptor beta chain was obtained from a study of low-dose radiotherapy and immunotherapy resistance in tumors. As for the study in general: Intravenous administration to patients comprised nivolumab at 240 mg every two weeks and ipilimumab at 1 mg/kg every six weeks. Intravenous cyclophosphamide 200 mg/m2 was given every two weeks, one day before radiation and immunotherapy. Study patients were administered oral aspirin at 300 mg daily for four cycles from cycle 1 day 1.

Donors received nivolumab, ipilimumab, aspirin, low-dose cyclophosphamide and low-dose radiotherapy. Alpha- and beta-chain coverage of first-strand cDNA came from TRAV- and TRBV-specific primers. TCRs were put through 20 to 25 PCR cycles of amplification with Phusion. A constant-region primer and the V-primer adapter served as the primer pair. Each CDR3 protein is one row after TCRdb ran MiXCR on the reads. The sample has roughly 17,000 distinct CDR3 sequences; less than 85% are singletons. This CDR3 spans 14 amino acids. Trimming removed 6 bases from V and 3 bases from J; junction bases left unmatched: 3. Germline V lookup: CDR1 MNHEY, CDR2 SVGEGT.

The rearrangement joins TRBV6-2 or TRBV6-3 to TRBJ2-7, with TRBD2 matching over 12 bases. This TCR derives from a human donor with advanced metastatic prostate, ovarian, gallbladder or colorectal cancer (not recorded which). This table probably holds off-target reads from a library built for another chain. The CDR3 DNA follows: TGTGCCAGCAGCCGACTAGCGGGAGTCTACGAGCAGTACTTC. Translation: CASSRLAGVYEQYF.